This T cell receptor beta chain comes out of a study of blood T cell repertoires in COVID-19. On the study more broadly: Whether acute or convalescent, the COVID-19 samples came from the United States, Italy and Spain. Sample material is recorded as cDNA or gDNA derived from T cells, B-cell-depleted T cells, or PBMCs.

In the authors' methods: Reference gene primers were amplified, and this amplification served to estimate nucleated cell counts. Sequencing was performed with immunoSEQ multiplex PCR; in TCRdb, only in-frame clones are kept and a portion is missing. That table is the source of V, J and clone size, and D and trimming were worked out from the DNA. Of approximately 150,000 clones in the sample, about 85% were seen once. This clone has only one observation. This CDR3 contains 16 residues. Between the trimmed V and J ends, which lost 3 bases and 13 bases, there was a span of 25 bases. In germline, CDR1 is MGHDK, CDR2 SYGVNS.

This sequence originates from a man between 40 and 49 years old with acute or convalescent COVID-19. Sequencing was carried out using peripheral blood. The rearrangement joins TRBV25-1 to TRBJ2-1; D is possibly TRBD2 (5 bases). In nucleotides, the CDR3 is TGTGCCAGCAGTGAGGGTGGTCGGGGAACCGCCATTACCCAGTTCTTC. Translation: CASSEGGRGTAITQFF.